This T cell receptor beta chain comes out of a study of memory CD4+ T cells and cytomegalovirus serostatus. Single viable CD3+CD4+CD8-CD45RO+ cells were sorted as the memory CD4+ T cells. Sequenced by immunoSEQ multiplex PCR; TCRdb stores in-frame clones only, minus some. This sample has 54,000 or so clones, with 81% found just once. V was shortened by 0 bases and J by 0 bases, with 6 bases between the two germline ends. This CDR3 contains 15 residues. The germline V gene encodes CDR1 LGHNA and CDR2 YNFKEQ. What was sequenced was memory CD4+ T cells from blood. The sequence derives from an adult in good health and CMV-seronegative. The gene calls are TRBV4-2 and TRBJ1-5; D not resolved. CDR3 in amino acids: CASSQDRVSNQPQHF. The CDR3 nucleotides read TGTGCCAGCAGCCAAGATCGGGTTAGCAATCAGCCCCAGCATTTT.